The clone carrying this TCR beta chain was recorded many times. These data originate in a study of blood T cells in healthy people across ages. Primed by a sample-barcoded 5' primer and a J-beta primer mix, a second PCR proceeded for roughly 6 to 12 cycles. TCRdb redid the calling of the 5' RACE reads with MiXCR, one entry per CDR3 protein. The sample shows just under 900,000 distinct CDR3 sequences, more than 25% of them seen only once. V was trimmed by 7 bases and J by 7 bases, leaving 14 bases between them. CDR1 is DFQATT and CDR2 is SNEGSKA in the germline V gene (reference sequence). There are 13 residues in the CDR3.

This clonotype originated in a woman aged 80 or over in good health. V usage is TRBV20-1 and J usage is TRBJ1-6; TRBD1 might be the D (6 bases). The sequencing input was blood. In DNA form, the CDR3 reads TGCAGTGTTGCACCGGGACAAAATTCACCCCTCCACTTT. It codes for CSVAPGQNSPLHF.